This T cell receptor (beta chain) was retrieved from a study of shared clonotypes between healthy human individuals. Turning to the study itself: A couple of women and three men aged 18 to 49 made up the donors.

The germline V gene encodes CDR1 MDHEN and CDR2 SYDVKM. Trimming removed 5 bases from V and 8 bases from J; junction bases left unmatched: 7. CDR3 length equals 14 residues. The method was immunoSEQ multiplex PCR; TCRdb's version includes in-frame clones alone and lacks a portion of them. The sample lists approximately 2.1 million clones; over 85% were seen once. J is TRBJ1-4 and V is TRBV28, with 8 bases aligning to TRBD1. This sequence originates from a man younger than 30 in good health. Some clones in this sample may be carry-over from other donors' samples. The sample comprised naive CD4+ T cells from PBMCs. The subset here: CD45RA+ positively selected. The DNA for the CDR3 is TGTGCCAGCAGTGTGGACAGGGTCCGCGAAAAACTGTTTTTT. Translated: CASSVDRVREKLFF.